This T cell receptor beta chain was profiled in a study of sequential checkpoint blockade in melanoma. Overall study: Patients were randomized 1:1 to nivolumab-then-ipilimumab or ipilimumab-then-nivolumab first-line. After both sequences, patients received maintenance nivolumab.

Profiled with immunoSEQ multiplex PCR; TCRdb holds only in-frame clones, not every one. The profile covers around 16,000 clones, with approximately 93% appearing a single time and roughly a quarter taken by the ten largest. With 5 bases removed from V and 0 bases from J, the gap between germline ends came to 5 bases. The germline CDR1 and CDR2 sequences are SEHNR and FQNEAQ (reference sequence). The CDR3 is 13 amino acids. Indicated treatment: randomized to nivolumab then ipilimumab (arm A) or the reverse (arm B). None of the patients previously received DNA-damaging chemotherapy. PBMC sorting kept live CD3+CD8+ cells without CD19 or CD56.

The rearrangement links TRBV7-9 to TRBJ2-1; D remains unclear. The material was CD8+ T cells sorted from blood (inferred from file names), obtained from a patient given nivolumab and ipilimumab in sequence. The TCR originated in a human donor with melanoma. As DNA, the CDR3 is TGTGCCAGCAGCCCCAGCTCCTACAATGAGCAGTTCTTC. It translates to CASSPSSYNEQFF.